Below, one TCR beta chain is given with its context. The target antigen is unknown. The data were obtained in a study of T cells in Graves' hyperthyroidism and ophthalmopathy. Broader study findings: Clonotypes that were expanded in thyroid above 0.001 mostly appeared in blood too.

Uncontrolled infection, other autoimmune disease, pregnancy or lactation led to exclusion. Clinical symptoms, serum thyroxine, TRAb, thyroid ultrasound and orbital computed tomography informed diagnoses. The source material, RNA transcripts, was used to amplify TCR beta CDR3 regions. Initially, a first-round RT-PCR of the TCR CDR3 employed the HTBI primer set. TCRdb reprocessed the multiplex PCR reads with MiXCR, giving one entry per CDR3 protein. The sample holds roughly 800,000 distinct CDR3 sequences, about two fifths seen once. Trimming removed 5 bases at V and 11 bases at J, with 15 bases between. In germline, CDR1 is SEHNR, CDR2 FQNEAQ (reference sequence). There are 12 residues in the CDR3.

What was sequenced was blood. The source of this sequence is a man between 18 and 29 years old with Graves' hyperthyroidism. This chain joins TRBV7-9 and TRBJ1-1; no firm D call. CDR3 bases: TGTGCCAGCAGCCAAGTGGGTGGTTATGCTTTCTTT. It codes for CASSQVGGYAFF.